This entry lists 5 T cell receptor beta chains sequenced from one sample in a study of Graves' ophthalmopathy and Graves' hyperthyroidism. TCR beta CDR3 amplification used RNA transcripts. Investigators did first-round RT-PCR with HTBI primers, then second-round multiplex PCR. TCRdb processed the multiplex PCR reads anew with MiXCR; each CDR3 protein has one entry. The sample comprises approximately 700,000 distinct CDR3 sequences, 40% of which are singletons, and 44% rests with the top ten. Sequences were obtained from peripheral blood. The source is an adult man with Graves' ophthalmopathy.

This clonotype was found a few times. This chain links TRBV9 with TRBJ2-5; 12 bases align to TRBD2. The CDR3 covers 16 residues. V was clipped by 4 bases and J by 3 bases; unmatched bases: 7. CDR1 and CDR2 from the germline V gene are SGDLS and YYNGEE. The CDR3 here is CASSRLTSGRKETQYF. The CDR3 region has the DNA TGTGCCAGCAGCAGGCTAACTAGCGGGAGGAAAGAGACCCAGTACTTC. The full variable domain, completed using reference TRBV9 and TRBJ2-5, is DSGVTQTPKHLITATGQRVTLRCSPRSGDLSVYWYQQSLDQGLQFLIQYYNGEERAKGNILERFSAQQFPDLHSELNLSSLELGDSALYFCASSRLTSGRKETQYFGPGTRLLVL.

The sample holds many counts of this clonotype. The chain couples TRBV7-8 to TRBJ2-5; possible D gene TRBD1, 5 bases. The germline gives CDR1 SGHVS, CDR2 FQNEAQ. The CDR3 has 16 residues. V shed 3 bases and J shed 5 bases, with 19 bases lying between them. CDR3 DNA sequence: TGTGCCAGCAGCTTCCAGGGAAGGATGCTCAGGGAGACCCAGTACTTC. Its translation: CASSFQGRMLRETQYF.

At least ten counts were recorded for this clonotype. The chain is built from TRBV29-1 and TRBJ2-6; D not resolved. This CDR3 has 16 amino acids. CDR1 is SQVTM, CDR2 ANQGSEA, per germline. Trimming took off 5 bases at V and 0 bases at J, with 14 bases between the two ends. CDR3 in amino acids: CSVLGSNLSGANVLTF. In DNA, the CDR3 is TGCAGCGTTTTAGGCAGCAACCTCTCTGGGGCCAACGTCCTGACTTTC.

V and J are TRBV6-1 and TRBJ1-6; D call uncertain. Trimming cost V 6 bases and J 10 bases, with 13 bases left between them. Germline CDR1 is MNHNS and CDR2 is SASEGT. The CDR3 consists of 13 residues. CDR3 amino acids: CASRDVNHSPLHF. In DNA, the CDR3 is TGTGCCAGCAGGGACGTTAATCACTCACCCCTCCACTTT.

This clonotype turned up a few times. The CDR3 sequence: CASRPGSMNTEAFF. The CDR3, as DNA: TGTGCCAGTAGACCGGGGAGTATGAACACTGAAGCTTTCTTT. The chain employs TRBV19 and TRBJ1-1, with D uncertain. Trimming cost V 6 bases and J 0 bases, with 11 bases left between them. The germline V gene has CDR1 LNHDA and CDR2 SQIVND (reference sequence). This CDR3 is 14 amino acids long.